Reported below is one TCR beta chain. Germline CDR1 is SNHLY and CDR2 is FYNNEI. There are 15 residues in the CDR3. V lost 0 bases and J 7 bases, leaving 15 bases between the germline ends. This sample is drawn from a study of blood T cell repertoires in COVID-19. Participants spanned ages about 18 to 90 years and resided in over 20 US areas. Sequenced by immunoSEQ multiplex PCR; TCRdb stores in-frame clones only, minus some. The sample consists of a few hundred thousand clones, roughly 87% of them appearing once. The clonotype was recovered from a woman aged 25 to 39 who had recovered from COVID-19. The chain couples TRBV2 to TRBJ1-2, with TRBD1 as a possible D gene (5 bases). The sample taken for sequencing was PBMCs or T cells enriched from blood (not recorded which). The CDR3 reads CASSEALEGKGGYTF. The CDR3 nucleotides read TGTGCCAGCAGTGAAGCGCTGGAGGGGAAGGGTGGCTACACCTTC.